The text below deals with one T cell receptor (beta chain). The antigen remains unidentified. Trimming at V came to 2 bases and at J to 2 bases, leaving 8 bases not matched to a gene. This CDR3 has 18 amino acids. Germline CDR1 reads LGHDT; CDR2 reads YNNKEL (reference sequence). The data belong to a study of T cell responses to AZD1222 COVID-19 vaccine. Overall study results and limits: Spike-specific TCR breadth rose after two AZD1222 doses, and depth rose as well. Nearly half of spike-specific TCRs reportedly go after variant regions that carry no mutations. The study sampled repertoires only after the peak T cell response.

Data came from immunoSEQ multiplex PCR; TCRdb stores just in-frame clones and leaves some out. The table shows 150,000 to 180,000 clones, with over 90% occurring only once. This sequence originates from an adult who received the AZD1222 COVID-19 vaccine. The sample consisted of peripheral blood, taken 28 days after the second AZD1222 dose. The chain joins TRBV3-1 (or the pseudogene TRBV3-2) to TRBJ2-3; 12 positions match TRBD2. The CDR3 region is CASSQWTSGALITDTQYF. The CDR3 DNA sequence: TGTGCCAGCAGCCAATGGACTAGCGGGGCATTAATCACAGATACGCAGTATTTT.